A selection of T cell receptor beta chains follows, all from one sample in a study of blood T cell repertoires in COVID-19. Sequencing used immunoSEQ multiplex PCR; TCRdb keeps in-frame clones, though not all of them. The data show 110,000 to 150,000 clones, about 85% seen once. The sequencing input was PBMCs or T cells enriched from blood (not recorded which). The receptors here all came from a woman aged 40-49 years who had recovered from COVID-19. Both conserved end residues are part of each CDR3. A D gene is named only where the DNA matches it firmly. The size of a clone is reported for some rows only, either as once, few or many, or as a class for expanded clones.

>TRBJ2-3|NA|TRBV5-1|15|TRBD2
TGCGCCAGCAGCTTGGATGCGAGGAGGGCGGGAGGGCAGTATTTT
CASSLDARRAGGQYF
>TRBJ2-4|NA|TRBV3-1/TRBV3-2|15|NA
TGTGCCAGCACCTCGCGGGGAGCCTATAAAAACATTCAGTACTTC
CASTSRGAYKNIQYF
>TRBJ2-3|NA|TRBV6-5|15|NA
TGTGCCAGCAGTTACTTGGCTGCGGGTGAGAATACGCAGTATTTT
CASSYLAAGENTQYF
>TRBJ2-1|NA|TRBV11-3|15|TRBD2
TGTGCCAGCAGCGGGTCGGGGGGGTATTACAATGAGCAGTTCTTC
CASSGSGGYYNEQFF
>TRBJ2-3|NA|TRBV9|12|NA
TGTGCCAGCAGCGCCCGAGGAGATACGCAGTATTTT
CASSARGDTQYF
>TRBJ2-5|NA|TRBV5-1|17|TRBD2
TGCGCCAGCAGCTTGGGGTCTCTAGCGGGAGTAAGAGAGACCCAGTACTTC
CASSLGSLAGVRETQYF
>TRBJ1-1|NA|TRBV19|13|NA
TGTGCCAGTAAGAGTTTGGTGGACACTGAAGCTTTCTTT
CASKSLVDTEAFF
>TRBJ1-5|NA|TRBV23-1|14|NA
TGCGCCAGCAGCCACAGACAGGCTTGTCAGCCCCAGCATTTT
CASSHRQACQPQHF
>TRBJ1-2|NA|TRBV29-1|14|NA
TGCAGCGTTGTCCTGCGGCGACAGGCTTGGGGCTACACCTTC
CSVVLRRQAWGYTF
>TRBJ2-1|once|TRBV7-2|17|TRBD2
TGTGCCAGCAGCTTAGAAGGGACTAGCGGGGGCTACAATGAGCAGTTCTTC
CASSLEGTSGGYNEQFF
>TRBJ2-4|NA|TRBV15|15|NA
TGTGCCACCAGCAGAGATGGTGCCAGCAAAAACATTCAGTACTTC
CATSRDGASKNIQYF
>TRBJ1-1|NA|TRBV6-5|12|NA
TGTGCCAGCGAACAGGCGAACACTGAAGCTTTCTTT
CASEQANTEAFF
>TRBJ2-7|many|TRBV5-1|18|TRBD2
TGCGCCAGCAGCTTGGGGCCCTTAACTAGCGGGGGGGCCTACGAGCAGTACTTC
CASSLGPLTSGGAYEQYF
>TRBJ1-5|NA|TRBV27|14|TRBD1
TGTGCCAGCAGTCCAGACAGGGGACGTCAGCCCCAGCATTTT
CASSPDRGRQPQHF
>TRBJ2-1|NA|TRBV5-6|17|NA
TGTGCCAGCAGCTTGGGCCTAGCGTTGAGCTCCTACAATGAGCAGTTCTTC
CASSLGLALSSYNEQFF
>TRBJ1-1|NA|TRBV5-6|14|TRBD1
TGTGCCAGCAGCTACCTGGCAGGGGGCACTGAAGCTTTCTTT
CASSYLAGGTEAFF
>TRBJ1-6|once|TRBV9|14|NA
TGTGCCAGCAGCGTAGACAGCCTCAATTCACCCCTCCACTTT
CASSVDSLNSPLHF